These 16 T cell receptor beta chains originate from one sample sequenced in a study of T cell responses to AZD1222 COVID-19 vaccine. Measured with immunoSEQ multiplex PCR; TCRdb has only the in-frame clones, and not every one. The data show 55,000 to 75,000 clones, approximately 85% seen once. Here the sequenced sample was peripheral blood, taken on day 0 of MenACWY control vaccination. The receptors were sampled from an adult in good health.

Written as DNA, the CDR3 is TGTGCCAGCAGGTGGGATAGCAATCAGCCCCAGCATTTT. It specifies CASRWDSNQPQHF. The chain has TRBV6-5 and TRBJ1-5; no reliable D call. The length of the CDR3 is 13 residues. Looked up from germline, CDR1 is MNHEY and CDR2 is SVGAGI. Trimming shortened V by 6 bases and J by 0 bases, and 6 bases separated the two germline ends.

The genes are TRBV7-2 and TRBJ1-1; no firm D call. The CDR3 has 12 residues. CDR1 is SGHTA, CDR2 FQGNSA, per germline. V shed 3 bases and J shed 11 bases, with 13 bases lying between them. CDR3 sequence: CASSLVKTMAFF. The CDR3 DNA reads TGTGCCAGCAGCTTGGTAAAGACCATGGCTTTCTTT.

The CDR3: CATSTDRTLSGYTF. The CDR3 DNA sequence: TGTGCCACCAGCACAGATAGGACTCTCTCTGGCTACACCTTC. V is TRBV15 and J is TRBJ1-2, with unresolved D. V was clipped by 4 bases and J by 7 bases, with 16 bases between them. The CDR3 is 14 amino acids. CDR1 and CDR2 from the germline V gene are LNHNV and YYDKDF (reference sequence).

The chain has TRBV27 and TRBJ1-4; 8 nucleotides align to TRBD1. Germline trimming cut 2 bases from V and 2 bases from J; bases unmatched to any gene: 13. The length of the CDR3 is 19 residues. Germline CDR1 is MNHEY and CDR2 is SMNVEV (reference sequence). CDR3 protein: CASSLRGAGGRGTNEKLFF. CDR3 coding DNA: TGTGCCAGCAGTTTAAGAGGGGCAGGGGGCCGTGGGACTAATGAAAAACTGTTTTTT. The whole variable domain, remainder taken from reference TRBV27 and TRBJ1-4, is EAQVTQNPRYLITVTGKKLTVTCSQNMNHEYMSWYRQDPGLGLRQIYYSMNVEVTDKGDVPEGYKVSRKEKRNFPLILESPSPNQTSLYFCASSLRGAGGRGTNEKLFFGSGTQLSVL.

The genes are TRBV9 and TRBJ2-3; no definite D call. Deletions cut 1 base from V and 1 base from J, with 10 bases between. CDR1 and CDR2 from the germline V gene are SGDLS and YYNGEE. The CDR3 loop spans 15 amino acids. The CDR3: CASSVFGLGTDTQYF. In nucleotides, the CDR3 is TGTGCCAGCAGCGTATTCGGGCTTGGCACAGATACGCAGTATTTT.

V and J are TRBV7-9 and TRBJ1-1; 10 bases align to TRBD1. Trimming cost V 6 bases and J 1 base; bases outside gene matches: 5. Germline V CDR1 and CDR2: SEHNR, FQNEAQ (reference sequence). The CDR3 length is 15 residues. DNA of the CDR3: TGTGCCAGCAGTCGGGACAGGGGTTGGAACACTGAAGCTTTCTTT. Protein: CASSRDRGWNTEAFF.

This clone occurred once. This chain connects TRBV5-1 to TRBJ2-1, with D perhaps TRBD2 (6 bases). The CDR3 has 15 residues. V was trimmed by 3 bases and J by 5 bases, leaving 15 bases between them. CDR1 and CDR2 from the germline V gene are SGHRS and YFSETQ. CDR3 in amino acids: CASSSAGRPDNEQFF. The CDR3 coding sequence is TGCGCCAGCAGCTCCGCGGGGAGACCAGACAATGAGCAGTTCTTC.

This clone was counted once. The chain uses TRBV6-1 and TRBJ2-7; D might be TRBD1 or TRBD2, each matching 5 bases. Germline V lookup: CDR1 MNHNS, CDR2 SASEGT. The CDR3 covers 14 residues. V gave up 2 bases and J gave up 2 bases, with 10 bases separating them. The CDR3 DNA follows: TGTGCCAGCAGTGAATACGGGGCTCCCTACGAGCAGTACTTC. This codes for CASSEYGAPYEQYF.

This clone was recorded a few times. The chain recombines TRBV9 with TRBJ2-3; 7 bases are shared with TRBD2. Germline CDR1 SGDLS, CDR2 YYNGEE. This CDR3 spans 14 amino acids. With V trimmed by 6 bases and J by 6 bases, 10 bases remained unmatched. The CDR3 loop is CASTAGLIMDTQYF. DNA for the CDR3: TGTGCCAGCACGGCGGGACTAATTATGGATACGCAGTATTTT.

The CDR3 protein is CASSLWGQGASGAFF. The DNA of the CDR3 is TGTGCCAGCAGCTTATGGGGACAGGGGGCGTCAGGAGCTTTCTTT. The rearrangement uses TRBV7-2 and TRBJ1-1; TRBD1 matches 12 bases. The V and J ends lost 2 bases and 10 bases, in that order; junction bases with no gene match: 8. Germline lookup yields CDR1 SGHTA and CDR2 FQGNSA. This CDR3 contains 15 residues. The full variable domain, its missing parts supplied by reference TRBV7-2 and TRBJ1-1, is GAGVSQSPSNKVTEKGKDVELRCDPISGHTALYWYRQSLGQGLEFLIYFQGNSAPDKSGLPSDRFSAERTGGSVSTLTIQRTQQEDSAVYLCASSLWGQGASGAFFGQGTRLTVV.

This sequence joins TRBV7-8 and TRBJ2-7; 9 nucleotides match TRBD2. CDR3 length: 15 residues. The V and J ends lost 5 bases and 0 bases, in that order; junction bases with no gene match: 5. CDR1 SGHVS and CDR2 FQNEAQ come from the germline V gene. The CDR3 nucleotides are TGTGCCAGCAGCGGAAGCGGGAGGTTCTCCTACGAGCAGTACTTC. It is translated as CASSGSGRFSYEQYF. The variable domain in full, completed from reference TRBV7-8 and TRBJ2-7, reads GAGVSQSPRYKVAKRGQDVALRCDPISGHVSLFWYQQALGQGPEFLTYFQNEAQLDKSGLPSDRFFAERPEGSVSTLKIQRTQQEDSAVYLCASSGSGRFSYEQYFGPGTRLTVT.

The rearrangement uses TRBV28 and TRBJ2-7; 9 nucleotides align to TRBD1. This CDR3 is built from 16 residues. V was clipped by 5 bases and J by 1 base; unmatched bases: 9. In germline, CDR1 is MDHEN, CDR2 SYDVKM. The CDR3 reads CASSPPSGTGSYEQYF. Here the CDR3 DNA reads TGTGCCAGCAGTCCGCCATCCGGGACAGGGTCCTACGAGCAGTACTTC.

The genes are TRBV28 and TRBJ1-4, with 7 bases lining up with TRBD1. This CDR3 is 12 amino acids long. The V and J ends lost 6 bases and 7 bases, in that order; junction bases with no gene match: 2. From germline, CDR1 is MDHEN and CDR2 SYDVKM. The DNA for the CDR3 is TGTGCCAGCAGGACAGGGTTTGAAAAACTGTTTTTT. This gives the protein CASRTGFEKLFF.

The genes are TRBV5-6 and TRBJ1-6, with TRBD1 as a possible D gene (5 bases). The CDR3 runs to 15 residues. Germline values: CDR1 SGHDT, CDR2 YYEEEE. Trimming removed 0 bases from V and 7 bases from J, with 11 bases in between. CDR3 bases: TGTGCCAGCAGCTTGGGGACATCATACAATTCACCCCTCCACTTT. Protein: CASSLGTSYNSPLHF.

This CDR3 is CASQDRSYGYTF. CDR3 nucleotide sequence: TGTGCCAGCCAGGACCGCAGCTATGGCTACACCTTC. This chain uses TRBV28 with TRBJ1-2; D ambiguous. This CDR3 is 12 amino acids long. The V end lost 8 bases, the J end lost 4 bases, and 11 bases lay between the germline ends. Per the germline V gene, CDR1 is MDHEN and CDR2 is SYDVKM.

The DNA for the CDR3 is TGCGCCAGCAGCTTTACAGGAGCTGGTGACGGGGACTATGGCTACACCTTC. It specifies CASSFTGAGDGDYGYTF. The rearrangement uses TRBV5-1 and TRBJ1-2; a weak D match, TRBD1 (5 bases). The CDR3 is 17 amino acids. Germline loops: CDR1 SGHRS, CDR2 YFSETQ. Trimming removed 2 bases at V and 3 bases at J, with 20 bases between.